Below, 24 T cell receptor beta chains from the same sample are listed, as sequenced in a study of OX40 agonist ivuxolimab in advanced cancers. Method: immunoSEQ multiplex PCR; TCRdb's copy keeps in-frame clones and lacks some. In the table there are 77,000 or so clones, 89% of which are singletons. The sequences come from CD4+ or CD8+ T cells sorted from blood, collected in a trial of the OX40 agonist ivuxolimab. The receptors come from an adult with an advanced solid tumor such as melanoma, head and neck, liver or kidney cancer.

V usage is TRBV2 and J usage is TRBJ2-1; D possibly matches TRBD1 or TRBD2 (5 bases each). The CDR3 loop spans 14 amino acids. Germline lookup yields CDR1 SNHLY and CDR2 FYNNEI. V gave up 3 bases and J gave up 7 bases, with 13 bases separating them. The CDR3 DNA sequence: TGTGCCAGCAGTGAGGTTTTATGGGGGAATGAGCAGTTCTTC. It codes for CASSEVLWGNEQFF.

V usage is TRBV6-5 and J usage is TRBJ2-2, with TRBD2 matching over 8 bases. Germline CDR1 MNHEY, CDR2 SVGAGI. The CDR3 sequence is 14 residues long. Trimming took 9 bases from V and 6 from J; bases not matched to a gene: 9. The CDR3 DNA is TGTGCCAGTAAGCAAGCGGGGGCATCCGGGGAGCTGTTTTTT. Its translation: CASKQAGASGELFF.

This clone was seen once. This sequence joins TRBV5-1 and TRBJ1-5, with TRBD1 matching over 9 bases. Germline V gives CDR1 SGHRS, CDR2 YFSETQ. The CDR3 loop spans 14 amino acids. V lost 7 bases, J lost 11 bases, and 13 bases stayed unmatched. This CDR3 reads CASSPTGGFEAQHF. As DNA, the CDR3 is TGCGCCAGCTCTCCGACAGGGGGATTTGAAGCCCAGCATTTT.

The CDR3: CASSLLNSGANVLTF. The CDR3 DNA reads TGTGCCAGCAGCCTGCTTAACTCTGGGGCCAACGTCCTGACTTTC. This chain connects TRBV6-5 to TRBJ2-6; D gene uncertain. In germline, CDR1 is MNHEY, CDR2 SVGAGI. CDR3 length equals 15 residues. The V end was cut by 6 bases, the J end by 0 bases, with 9 bases between.

V is TRBV2 and J is TRBJ1-1, with 7 positions matching TRBD1. This CDR3 spans 14 amino acids. CDR1 is SNHLY, CDR2 FYNNEI, per germline. J gave up 0 bases and V 10 bases, and 8 bases lay outside the gene matches. The CDR3: CATKTGRMNTEAFF. The CDR3 coding sequence is TGTGCCACCAAGACAGGGAGGATGAACACTGAAGCTTTCTTT.

In this sample, this clone turned up once. The gene calls are TRBV6-5 and TRBJ2-1; D might be TRBD1 (6 bases). Per germline, CDR1 MNHEY and CDR2 SVGAGI. Trimming took off 8 bases at V and 0 bases at J, with 11 bases between the two ends. This CDR3 comprises 14 residues. The CDR3 DNA reads TGTGCCAGCTCCAGGGGTACCTCCTACAATGAGCAGTTCTTC. Translation gives CASSRGTSYNEQFF.

J is TRBJ1-6 and V is TRBV5-1; D unresolved. Germline V lookup: CDR1 SGHRS, CDR2 YFSETQ. Trimming took off 4 bases at V and 5 bases at J, with 13 bases between the two ends. This CDR3 has 15 amino acids. CDR3 residues: CASSLDGPNNSPLHF. The CDR3, as DNA: TGCGCCAGCAGCCTTGACGGACCCAATAATTCACCCCTCCACTTT.

This clone was detected once. The V call is TRBV18, the J call TRBJ1-2, with unresolved D. The V gene's germline CDR1 is KGHSH and CDR2 LQKENI. Trimming shortened V by 3 bases and J by 6 bases, and 11 bases separated the two germline ends. The CDR3 consists of 13 residues. CDR3 nucleotide sequence: TGTGCCAGCTCACCCCTAAAAGGCGATGGCTACACCTTC. It codes for CASSPLKGDGYTF.

This chain uses TRBV18 with TRBJ2-3; D not certain. Germline-derived CDR1 and CDR2 are KGHSH and LQKENI. Trimming removed 3 bases at V and 2 bases at J, with 9 bases between. The CDR3 contains 14 residues. The CDR3 here is CASSPIYSTDTQYF. In nucleotides, the CDR3 is TGTGCCAGCTCACCCATTTATTCCACAGATACGCAGTATTTT.

The V call is TRBV2, the J call TRBJ2-3; 16 bases map to TRBD2. This CDR3 contains 14 residues. J was trimmed by 8 bases and V by 7 bases; bases with no gene match: 3. CDR1 is SNHLY and CDR2 is FYNNEI in the germline V gene. CDR3 nucleotides: TGTGCCAGCATCGGGACTAGCGGGAGGGTTACGCAGTATTTT. This encodes CASIGTSGRVTQYF.

A single count supports this clone. The V gene is TRBV11-2, the J gene TRBJ2-1, with 9 bases matching TRBD2. The CDR3 length is 16 residues. The J segment lost 0 bases and the V segment lost 4 bases, leaving 4 bases of the junction unmatched. The germline V gene has CDR1 SGHAT and CDR2 FQNNGV. CDR3 DNA: TGTGCCAGCAGCTCGCGGGAGGGCAGCTCCTACAATGAGCAGTTCTTC. This sequence encodes CASSSREGSSYNEQFF.

This CDR3 reads CASSLKGQGSHYTF. In DNA, the CDR3 is TGTGCCAGCAGCTTGAAGGGACAGGGTTCCCACTACACCTTC. The rearrangement links TRBV5-4 to TRBJ1-2; 9 nucleotides agree with TRBD1. With V trimmed by 1 base and J by 10 bases, 8 bases remained unmatched. Per germline, CDR1 SGHNT and CDR2 YYREEE (reference sequence). The CDR3 is 14 amino acids.

The rearrangement uses TRBV9 and TRBJ1-1; no clear D. Germline V gene lookup returns CDR1 SGDLS and CDR2 YYNGEE. The CDR3 extends over 13 amino acids. Between the trimmed V and J ends, which lost 4 bases and 4 bases, there was a span of 11 bases. The CDR3 sequence: CASSSTSSTEAFF. The CDR3 DNA sequence: TGTGCCAGCAGCAGCACAAGTAGCACTGAAGCTTTCTTT.

This chain links TRBV28 with TRBJ1-5; a possible D gene is TRBD1 (6 bases). V was pared by 2 bases and J by 5 bases, with 19 bases between. The CDR3 spans 17 residues. Germline V lookup: CDR1 MDHEN, CDR2 SYDVKM. CDR3: CASSLPGTRSGYQPQHF. The DNA for the CDR3 is TGTGCCAGCAGTTTACCCGGGACACGAAGCGGCTATCAGCCCCAGCATTTT.

V is TRBV6-1 and J is TRBJ2-1; D might be TRBD1 (6 bases). The CDR3 is 16 amino acids. From germline, CDR1 is MNHNS and CDR2 SASEGT. V dropped 4 bases and J dropped 0 bases, with 13 bases sitting between them. CDR3 region: CASSARTASSYNEQFF. The CDR3 DNA reads as TGTGCCAGCAGTGCAAGGACAGCTAGCTCCTACAATGAGCAGTTCTTC.

This clone was detected only a few times. The rearrangement links TRBV11-2 to TRBJ2-1; D call uncertain. Germline CDR1 and CDR2: SGHAT and FQNNGV. The CDR3 is 12 residues long. Trimming took 2 bases from V and 12 from J, leaving 11 bases between them. The CDR3 is CASSLHLVGQFF. For the CDR3, the DNA is TGTGCCAGCAGCTTACATTTGGTTGGGCAGTTCTTC.

The chain recombines TRBV4-1 with TRBJ1-1, with TRBD1 as a possible D gene (5 bases). The CDR3 length is 15 residues. Per the germline V gene, CDR1 is MGHRA and CDR2 is YSYEKL. The V and J ends lost 0 bases and 10 bases respectively, with 18 bases between them. Here the CDR3 reads CASSQERFRVERAFF. The CDR3 DNA sequence: TGCGCCAGCAGCCAAGAAAGATTCAGGGTCGAAAGAGCTTTCTTT.

The chain combines TRBV2 with TRBJ1-2, with TRBD1 matching 8 bases. From germline, CDR1 is SNHLY and CDR2 FYNNEI. This CDR3 has 14 amino acids. V shed 6 bases and J 10 bases; nucleotides not matched to a gene: 13. The CDR3 nucleotides read TGTGCCAGCAGCAACACAGACAGGGGCCGCTTCTACACCTTC. The encoded protein is CASSNTDRGRFYTF.

The chain has TRBV15 and TRBJ2-3; 11 positions match TRBD2. The CDR3 has 16 amino acids. Germline lookup yields CDR1 LNHNV and CDR2 YYDKDF (reference sequence). V was clipped by 3 bases and J by 0 bases; unmatched bases: 2. The CDR3, as DNA: TGTGCCACCAGCAGTAGACTAGCGGGAAGCACAGATACGCAGTATTTT. The encoded protein is CATSSRLAGSTDTQYF.

The chain links TRBV27 to TRBJ1-1; D remains ambiguous. Trimming took 5 bases from V and 2 from J, leaving 12 bases between them. The CDR3 runs 14 residues. Germline V gives CDR1 MNHEY, CDR2 SMNVEV (reference sequence). The CDR3 region has the DNA TGTGCCAGCAGTCCATTCAAGAGAAACACTGAAGCTTTCTTT. It translates to CASSPFKRNTEAFF.

The chain recombines TRBV9 with TRBJ1-5; D gene ambiguous. Germline assignment: CDR1 SGDLS and CDR2 YYNGEE. The CDR3 has 13 amino acids. Trimming took 1 base from V and 5 from J, leaving 7 bases between them. This CDR3 reads CASSVLGDQPQHF. DNA for the CDR3: TGTGCCAGCAGCGTATTAGGCGATCAGCCCCAGCATTTT.

V and J are TRBV7-2 and TRBJ2-3, with 8 bases fitting TRBD1. Per the germline V gene, CDR1 is SGHTA and CDR2 is FQGNSA. V shed 2 bases, J shed 3 bases, and the junction held 10 bases outside the gene matches. This CDR3 region has 17 residues. Here the CDR3 DNA reads TGTGCCAGCAGCTTATGGGGTTTATACAGGGGGACAGATACGCAGTATTTT. This gives the protein CASSLWGLYRGTDTQYF.

As DNA, the CDR3 is TGTGCCAGCAGCCCGGGACCTTCTGGAACCTACGAGCAGTACTTC. This sequence encodes CASSPGPSGTYEQYF. The genes are TRBV5-4 and TRBJ2-7; the D call may be TRBD1 or TRBD2 (5 bases each). This CDR3 has 15 amino acids. V was trimmed by 4 bases and J by 2 bases, leaving 16 bases between them. Per the germline V gene, CDR1 is SGHNT and CDR2 is YYREEE (reference sequence).

The V and J genes are TRBV4-1 and TRBJ1-1; D unclear. Germline-derived CDR1 and CDR2 are MGHRA and YSYEKL. The CDR3 runs to 14 residues. V lost 1 base, J lost 1 base, and 7 bases lay in between. CDR3 amino acids: CASSQGRSNTEAFF. Here the CDR3 DNA reads TGCGCCAGCAGCCAAGGTAGGTCGAACACTGAAGCTTTCTTT.